The 5 T cell receptor beta chains presented below share a single source sample, sequenced in a study of blood T cell repertoires in COVID-19. This table comes from immunoSEQ multiplex PCR, and its TCRdb copy is limited to in-frame clones, with some not included. Of hundreds of thousands of clones detected, 80% appear once; the ten largest clones hold 3.5% to 5.5%. Sequenced material: PBMCs or T cells enriched from blood (not recorded which). These receptors were taken from a man aged 30 to 45 with acute COVID-19.

A remark on this clone: Other DNA sequences within the sample encode an identical CDR3. V and J are TRBV5-1 and TRBJ2-7; 8 bases are shared with TRBD1. This CDR3 is built from 14 residues. J gave up 1 base and V 4 bases, and 4 bases lay outside the gene matches. Germline values: CDR1 SGHRS, CDR2 YFSETQ. CDR3 sequence reads: CASSAGQGSYEQYF. DNA for the CDR3: TGCGCCAGCAGCGCCGGACAGGGTTCCTACGAGCAGTACTTC.

J is TRBJ2-7 and V is TRBV18, with D unresolved. This CDR3 has 14 residues. The germline V gene has CDR1 KGHSH and CDR2 LQKENI. V shed 0 bases and J shed 2 bases, with 8 bases lying between them. In nucleotides, the CDR3 is TGTGCCAGCTCACCACCGAGCATGCCCTACGAGCAGTACTTC. This codes for CASSPPSMPYEQYF.

V gene TRBV2 combines with J gene TRBJ2-3; 8 nucleotides align to TRBD1. Trimming took 4 bases from V and 3 from J; bases not matched to a gene: 3. Germline-derived CDR1 and CDR2 are SNHLY and FYNNEI. The CDR3 runs 14 residues. The CDR3 sequence: CASSVQGDTDTQYF. CDR3 coding DNA: TGTGCCAGCAGTGTACAGGGGGATACAGATACGCAGTATTTT. Based on the CDR3 plus reference TRBV2 and TRBJ2-3, the full variable domain is EPEVTQTPSHQVTQMGQEVILRCVPISNHLYFYWYRQILGQKVEFLVSFYNNEISEKSEIFDDQFSVERPDGSNFTLKIRSTKLEDSAMYFCASSVQGDTDTQYFGPGTRLTVL.

This chain joins TRBV5-4 and TRBJ2-5; the D gene is possibly TRBD2 (6 bases). Germline-derived CDR1 and CDR2 are SGHNT and YYREEE (reference sequence). This CDR3 region has 17 residues. Trimming removed 4 bases from V and 5 bases from J, with 24 bases in between. The CDR3 region is CASSTRSGWGTWETQYF. The CDR3 DNA sequence: TGTGCCAGCAGCACCCGATCGGGCTGGGGGACTTGGGAGACCCAGTACTTC. The full variable domain, rest sourced from reference TRBV5-4 and TRBJ2-5, is ETGVTQSPTHLIKTRGQQVTLRCSSQSGHNTVSWYQQALGQGPQFIFQYYREEENGRGNFPPRFSGLQFPNYSSELNVNALELDDSALYLCASSTRSGWGTWETQYFGPGTRLLVL.

The chain carries TRBV2 and TRBJ1-4, with TRBD1 matching over 9 bases. Germline loops: CDR1 SNHLY, CDR2 FYNNEI. With 4 bases clipped from V and 2 bases from J, the junction kept 2 bases outside the gene matches. This CDR3 is 15 amino acids long. The DNA of the CDR3 is TGTGCCAGCAGTGCTGGACAGGGGACTAATGAAAAACTGTTTTTT. Its protein is CASSAGQGTNEKLFF.